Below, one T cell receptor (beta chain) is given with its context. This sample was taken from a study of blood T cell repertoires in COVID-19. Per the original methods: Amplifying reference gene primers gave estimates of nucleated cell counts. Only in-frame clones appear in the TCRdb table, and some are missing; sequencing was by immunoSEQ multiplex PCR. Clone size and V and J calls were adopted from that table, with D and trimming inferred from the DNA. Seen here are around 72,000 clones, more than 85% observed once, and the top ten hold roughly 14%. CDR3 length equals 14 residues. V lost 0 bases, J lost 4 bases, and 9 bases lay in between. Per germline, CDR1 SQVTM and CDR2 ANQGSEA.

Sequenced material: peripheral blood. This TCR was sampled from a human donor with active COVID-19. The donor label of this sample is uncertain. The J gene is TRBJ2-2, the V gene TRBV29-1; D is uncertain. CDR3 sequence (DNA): TGCAGCGTTGAAGATCTCCAGGCCACCGGGGAGCTGTTTTTT. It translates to CSVEDLQATGELFF.